This passage covers 25 T cell receptor beta chains from one sample sequenced in a study of T cell responses to AZD1222 COVID-19 vaccine. This table comes from immunoSEQ multiplex PCR, and its TCRdb copy is limited to in-frame clones, with some not included. Counted here are roughly 130,000 clones, roughly 92% occurring once; the ten biggest clones make up approximately 1.5%. The input for sequencing was peripheral blood, taken on day 0 of AZD1222 vaccination. The receptors here all came from an adult in good health.

This chain connects TRBV27 to TRBJ2-1; 7 bases fit TRBD1. V gave up 5 bases and J gave up 15 bases; unmatched junction bases: 13. The germline CDR1 and CDR2 sequences are MNHEY and SMNVEV (reference sequence). CDR3 length: 13 amino acids. The CDR3 nucleotides are TGTGCCAGCAGTCGCCGGGACACAGGGGTTCTGTTCTTC. It is translated as CASSRRDTGVLFF.

The V and J genes are TRBV6-6 and TRBJ1-2; TRBD1 might be the D (5 bases). Trimming left V 6 bases short and J 7 bases short, with 15 bases between. The germline V gene has CDR1 MNHNY and CDR2 SVGAGI (reference sequence). CDR3 length: 13 residues. The CDR3 nucleotides are TGTGCCAGCAGCTCGGACGGGGGAAGTGGCTACACCTTC. This codes for CASSSDGGSGYTF.

V and J are TRBV24-1 and TRBJ1-2, with D unresolved. This CDR3 region has 13 residues. From germline, CDR1 is KGHDR and CDR2 SFDVKD. Trimming took off 9 bases at V and 7 bases at J, with 17 bases between the two ends. In DNA, the CDR3 is TGTGCCACCCAGTCCGCATTAGGGATTGGCTACACCTTC. It specifies CATQSALGIGYTF.

Here the CDR3 DNA reads TGTGCCACCAGTCCCCGAGGCGGAGCCTACAATGAGCAGTTCTTC. Translation: CATSPRGGAYNEQFF. The V call is TRBV24-1, the J call TRBJ2-1, with D hard to call. The CDR3 consists of 15 residues. The germline V and J ends were trimmed by 6 bases and 2 bases, with 13 bases remaining between them. The germline V gene encodes CDR1 KGHDR and CDR2 SFDVKD.

The chain uses TRBV6-5 and TRBJ2-1; 7 bases align to TRBD1. The CDR3 spans 16 residues. The ends lost 6 bases at V and 3 bases at J; junction bases unmatched: 11. CDR1 MNHEY and CDR2 SVGAGI come from the germline V gene. The CDR3 reads CASSYRGTGLYNEQFF. The CDR3 nucleotides read TGTGCCAGCAGCTACAGGGGAACGGGCCTCTACAATGAGCAGTTCTTC.

In this sample, this clone turned up once. Here the CDR3 DNA reads TGTGCCAGCAGTTACCCAGGGATCAATGAGCAGTTCTTC. Translated, it gives CASSYPGINEQFF. The J gene is TRBJ2-1, the V gene TRBV6-5; the D gene is possibly TRBD1 (5 bases). Germline-derived CDR1 and CDR2 are MNHEY and SVGAGI. Trimming removed 2 bases from V and 6 bases from J, with 8 bases in between. CDR3 length equals 13 residues.

This clone was counted only a few times. The chain employs TRBV4-1 and TRBJ2-5; 7 bases line up with TRBD2. The length of the CDR3 is 16 residues. Germline CDR1 MGHRA, CDR2 YSYEKL. Trimming at V came to 1 base and at J to 0 bases, leaving 5 bases not matched to a gene. CDR3 sequence: CASSQVSGGNQETQYF. The CDR3 DNA sequence: TGCGCCAGCAGCCAAGTCTCGGGGGGAAACCAAGAGACCCAGTACTTC.

The V gene is TRBV4-1, the J gene TRBJ1-6; 8 bases line up with TRBD1. Germline CDR1 MGHRA, CDR2 YSYEKL. CDR3 length: 15 amino acids. J gave up 9 bases and V 0 bases, and 4 bases lay outside the gene matches. In DNA, the CDR3 is TGCGCCAGCAGCCAAGAGGACAGGGTCGGTTCACCCCTCCACTTT. Protein sequence: CASSQEDRVGSPLHF.

The chain couples TRBV7-9 to TRBJ1-3, with D unresolved. This CDR3 comprises 16 residues. Trimming removed 1 base from V and 1 base from J, with 11 bases in between. Germline CDR1 SEHNR, CDR2 FQNEAQ (reference sequence). For the CDR3, the DNA is TGTGCCAGCAGCTTAGTTTCAGGCCTTTCTGGAAACACCATATATTTT. It is translated as CASSLVSGLSGNTIYF.

The V gene is TRBV6-5, the J gene TRBJ1-1; the D is unclear. From germline, CDR1 is MNHEY and CDR2 SVGAGI. V was shortened by 7 bases and J by 1 base, with 13 bases between the two germline ends. This CDR3 region has 14 residues. CDR3 loop: CASTQAGWNTEAFF. The CDR3 region has the DNA TGTGCCAGCACGCAGGCCGGTTGGAACACTGAAGCTTTCTTT.

The chain has TRBV9 and TRBJ1-2; D is unclear. The V end lost 2 bases, the J end lost 4 bases, and 12 bases lay between the germline ends. Per the germline V gene, CDR1 is SGDLS and CDR2 is YYNGEE. The CDR3 has 14 residues. The CDR3 DNA reads as TGTGCCAGCAGCGTGAGGGAAATGGGCTATGGCTACACCTTC. Translation gives CASSVREMGYGYTF.

The V call is TRBV30, the J call TRBJ1-1, with 7 positions matching TRBD1. The V gene end was trimmed by 0 bases and the J gene end by 0 bases; junction bases not matched to a gene: 7. Germline CDR1 and CDR2: GTSNPN and SVGIG (reference sequence). The CDR3 runs to 16 residues. This CDR3 is CAWSVDRVGVNTEAFF. CDR3 bases: TGTGCCTGGAGTGTAGACAGGGTGGGGGTGAACACTGAAGCTTTCTTT.

This chain connects TRBV5-1 to TRBJ1-4; 8 positions agree with TRBD1. V was pared by 4 bases and J by 4 bases, with 3 bases of the junction left unmatched. CDR1 is SGHRS, CDR2 YFSETQ, per germline. The CDR3 runs 14 residues. The CDR3 region has the DNA TGCGCCAGCAGCGTCGACAGGGGTAATGAAAAACTGTTTTTT. Amino acids: CASSVDRGNEKLFF.

The chain recombines TRBV10-3 with TRBJ1-2; D is ambiguous. The germline CDR1 and CDR2 sequences are ENHRY and SYGVKD. With 2 bases removed from V and 2 bases from J, the gap between germline ends came to 9 bases. This CDR3 is 14 amino acids long. The CDR3 spells CAISEEGRNYGYTF. The DNA for the CDR3 is TGTGCCATCAGTGAGGAGGGTAGAAACTATGGCTACACCTTC.

The chain uses TRBV7-2 and TRBJ1-3, with TRBD1 matching over 9 bases. Trimming at V came to 2 bases and at J to 3 bases, leaving 5 bases not matched to a gene. This CDR3 region has 16 residues. The germline gives CDR1 SGHTA, CDR2 FQGNSA. CDR3 in DNA: TGTGCCAGCAGCTTACGGGACAGGGCTTTTGGAAACACCATATATTTT. This translates into CASSLRDRAFGNTIYF.

This chain connects TRBV7-2 to TRBJ2-7; 9 bases are a match to TRBD2. The CDR3 consists of 16 residues. Germline CDR1 and CDR2: SGHTA and FQGNSA. Unmatched junction bases numbered 9, after V lost 1 base and J lost 5 bases. CDR3 sequence reads: CASSLERASGAHEQYF. The CDR3 nucleotides are TGTGCCAGCAGCTTAGAGAGGGCTAGCGGGGCCCACGAGCAGTACTTC.

The gene calls are TRBV3-1 (or the pseudogene TRBV3-2) and TRBJ2-5, with 7 positions matching TRBD2. This CDR3 region has 13 residues. V was pared by 0 bases and J by 7 bases, with 2 bases of the junction left unmatched. Germline V gene sequence: CDR1 LGHDT, CDR2 YNNKEL (reference sequence). CDR3 protein: CASSQDGGGTQYF. CDR3 in DNA: TGTGCCAGCAGCCAAGATGGGGGGGGGACCCAGTACTTC.

The rearrangement uses TRBV4-1 and TRBJ1-1; D is undetermined. The CDR3 loop spans 15 amino acids. Trimming pared 1 base from V and 0 bases from J, leaving 9 bases between. Looked up from germline, CDR1 is MGHRA and CDR2 is YSYEKL. This chain's CDR3 is CASSQVLRMNTEAFF. The CDR3 coding sequence is TGCGCCAGCAGCCAAGTCCTCCGCATGAACACTGAAGCTTTCTTT.

The chain carries TRBV5-1 and TRBJ1-1; TRBD1 is a possible D gene (6 bases). Per germline, CDR1 SGHRS and CDR2 YFSETQ. The germline V and J ends were trimmed by 7 bases and 6 bases, with 19 bases remaining between them. The CDR3 is made up of 14 amino acids. CDR3 region: CASHIGDKEAEAFF. CDR3 sequence (DNA): TGCGCCAGCCATATAGGGGACAAGGAAGCTGAAGCTTTCTTT.

For the CDR3, the DNA is TGTGCCAGCAAGGGGGGTCCTCTAGGTGAGCAGTTCTTC. Translation: CASKGGPLGEQFF. The chain couples TRBV2 to TRBJ2-1; perhaps D is TRBD1 or TRBD2 (6 bases each). The ends were cut back, 7 bases at V and 9 bases at J, with 16 bases in the middle. This CDR3 contains 13 residues. Germline V gives CDR1 SNHLY, CDR2 FYNNEI. The whole variable domain, remainder taken from reference TRBV2 and TRBJ2-1, is EPEVTQTPSHQVTQMGQEVILRCVPISNHLYFYWYRQILGQKVEFLVSFYNNEISEKSEIFDDQFSVERPDGSNFTLKIRSTKLEDSAMYFCASKGGPLGEQFFGPGTRLTVL.

The rearrangement joins TRBV3-1 (or the pseudogene TRBV3-2) to TRBJ2-3, with TRBD2 matching over 11 bases. The CDR3 contains 17 residues. Trimming at V came to 4 bases and at J to 2 bases, leaving 8 bases not matched to a gene. Germline V gene lookup returns CDR1 LGHDT and CDR2 YNNKEL (reference sequence). The CDR3 spells CASSPRTSGYNTDTQYF. The CDR3 bases are TGTGCCAGCAGCCCCCGGACTAGCGGGTATAACACAGATACGCAGTATTTT.

The genes are TRBV6-6 and TRBJ1-4, with D perhaps TRBD1 (5 bases). This CDR3 is built from 11 residues. V was trimmed by 3 bases and J by 11 bases, leaving 7 bases between them. Germline lookup yields CDR1 MNHNY and CDR2 SVGAGI (reference sequence). Here the CDR3 reads CASSYRGKLFF. The CDR3 DNA sequence: TGTGCCAGCAGTTATAGGGGTAAACTGTTTTTT.

This chain uses TRBV30 with TRBJ1-1, with TRBD1 identical over 9 bases. This CDR3 is built from 13 residues. V gave up 4 bases and J gave up 11 bases; unmatched junction bases: 11. Germline V gene lookup returns CDR1 GTSNPN and CDR2 SVGIG (reference sequence). CDR3 amino acids: CAWIEQGALGAFF. The CDR3 nucleotides are TGTGCCTGGATTGAACAGGGGGCCCTCGGCGCTTTCTTT.

For the CDR3, the DNA is TGTGCCAGCAGCCGGACAGGGACCTACGAGCAGTACGTC. It is translated as CASSRTGTYEQYV. The gene calls are TRBV6-2 or TRBV6-3 and TRBJ2-7, with 8 bases aligning to TRBD1. The CDR3 runs 13 residues. The V segment lost 6 bases and the J segment 2 bases; nucleotides outside the gene matches: 3. In germline, CDR1 is MNHEY, CDR2 SVGEGT.

The J gene is TRBJ2-1, the V gene TRBV5-6; perhaps TRBD1 as D (5 bases). Trimming shortened V by 4 bases and J by 2 bases, and 16 bases separated the two germline ends. Germline V gives CDR1 SGHDT, CDR2 YYEEEE. The CDR3 is 16 amino acids. The CDR3 is CASSPGPNRPYNEQFF. CDR3 DNA: TGTGCCAGCAGCCCCGGCCCGAACAGGCCCTACAATGAGCAGTTCTTC.